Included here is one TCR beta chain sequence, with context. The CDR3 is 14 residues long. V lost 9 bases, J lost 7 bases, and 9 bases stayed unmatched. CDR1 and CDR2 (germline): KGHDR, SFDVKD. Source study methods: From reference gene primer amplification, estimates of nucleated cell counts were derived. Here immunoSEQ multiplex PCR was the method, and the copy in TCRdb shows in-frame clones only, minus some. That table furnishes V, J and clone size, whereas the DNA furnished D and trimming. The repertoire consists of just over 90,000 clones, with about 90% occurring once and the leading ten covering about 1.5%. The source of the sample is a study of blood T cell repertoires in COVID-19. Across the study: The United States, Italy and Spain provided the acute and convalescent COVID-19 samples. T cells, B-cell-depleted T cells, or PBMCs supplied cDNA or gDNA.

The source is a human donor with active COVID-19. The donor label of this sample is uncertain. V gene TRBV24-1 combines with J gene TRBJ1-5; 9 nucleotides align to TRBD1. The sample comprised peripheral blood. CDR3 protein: CATAVVTGGQPQHF. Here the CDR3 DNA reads TGTGCCACCGCGGTCGTGACAGGGGGACAGCCCCAGCATTTT.